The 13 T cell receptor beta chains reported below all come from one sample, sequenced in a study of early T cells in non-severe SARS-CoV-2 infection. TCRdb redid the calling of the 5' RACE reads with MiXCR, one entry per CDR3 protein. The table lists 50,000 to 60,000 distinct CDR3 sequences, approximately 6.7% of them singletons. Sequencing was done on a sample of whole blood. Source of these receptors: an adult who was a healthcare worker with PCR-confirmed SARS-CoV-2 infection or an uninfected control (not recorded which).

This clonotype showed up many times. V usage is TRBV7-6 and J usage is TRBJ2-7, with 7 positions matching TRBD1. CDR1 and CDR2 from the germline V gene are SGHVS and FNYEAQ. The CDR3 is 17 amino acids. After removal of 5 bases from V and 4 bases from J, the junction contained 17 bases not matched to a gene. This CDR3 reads CASSLLKYPGQPYEQYF. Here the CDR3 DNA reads TGTGCCAGCAGCCTTCTTAAATATCCGGGACAGCCATACGAGCAGTACTTC.

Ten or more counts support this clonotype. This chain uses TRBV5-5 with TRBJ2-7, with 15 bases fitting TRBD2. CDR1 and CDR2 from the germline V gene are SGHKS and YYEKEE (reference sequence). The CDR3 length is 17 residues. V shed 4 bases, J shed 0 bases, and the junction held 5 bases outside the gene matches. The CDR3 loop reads CASSAGLAGGLSYEQYF. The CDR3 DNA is TGTGCCAGCAGCGCGGGACTAGCGGGGGGCCTCTCCTACGAGCAGTACTTC.

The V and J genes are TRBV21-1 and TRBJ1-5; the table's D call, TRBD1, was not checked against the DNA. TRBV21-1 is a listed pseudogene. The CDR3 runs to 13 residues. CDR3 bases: TGTGCCACCACCCCGGGGGGCAATCAGCCCCAGCATTTT. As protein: CATTPGGNQPQHF.

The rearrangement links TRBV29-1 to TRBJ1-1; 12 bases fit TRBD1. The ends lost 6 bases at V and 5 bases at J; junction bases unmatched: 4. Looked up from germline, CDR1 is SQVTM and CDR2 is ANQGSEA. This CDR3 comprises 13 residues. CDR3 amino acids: CSVGQGAETEAFF. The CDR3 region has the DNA TGCAGCGTGGGACAGGGGGCAGAAACTGAAGCTTTCTTT.

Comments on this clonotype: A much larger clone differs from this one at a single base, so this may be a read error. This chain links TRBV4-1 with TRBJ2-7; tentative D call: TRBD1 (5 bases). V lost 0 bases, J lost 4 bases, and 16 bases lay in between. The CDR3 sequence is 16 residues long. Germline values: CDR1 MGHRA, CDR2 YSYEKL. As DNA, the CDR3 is TGCGCCAGCAGCCAAGAGTCGTCAGTGACAGCTTACGAGCAGTACTTC. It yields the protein CASSQESSVTAYEQYF.

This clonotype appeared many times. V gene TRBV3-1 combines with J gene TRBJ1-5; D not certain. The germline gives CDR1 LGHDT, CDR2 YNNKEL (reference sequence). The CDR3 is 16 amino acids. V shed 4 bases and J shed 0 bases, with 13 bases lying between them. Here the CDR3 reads CASSPSLGSSNQPQHF. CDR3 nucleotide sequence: TGTGCCAGCAGCCCGAGCCTTGGATCTAGCAATCAGCCCCAGCATTTT.

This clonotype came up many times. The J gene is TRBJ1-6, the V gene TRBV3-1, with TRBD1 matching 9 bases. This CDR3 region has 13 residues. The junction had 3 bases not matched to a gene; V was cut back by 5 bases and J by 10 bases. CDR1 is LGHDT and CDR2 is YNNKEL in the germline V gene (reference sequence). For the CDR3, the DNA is TGTGCCAGCAGCGGGACAGGGCGCTCACCCCTCCACTTT. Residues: CASSGTGRSPLHF.

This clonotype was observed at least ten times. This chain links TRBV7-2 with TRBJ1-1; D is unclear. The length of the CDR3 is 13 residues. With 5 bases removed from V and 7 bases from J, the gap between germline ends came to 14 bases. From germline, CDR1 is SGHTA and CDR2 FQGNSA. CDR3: CASSPRRSGEAFF. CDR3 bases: TGTGCCAGCAGCCCACGACGGTCAGGTGAAGCTTTCTTT.

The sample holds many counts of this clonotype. Here the CDR3 reads CSARSILDSSYEQYF. The CDR3 nucleotides are TGCAGTGCCCGATCTATTTTGGATAGCTCCTACGAGCAGTACTTC. J is TRBJ2-7 and V is TRBV20-1; D unresolved. Trimming took off 6 bases at V and 0 bases at J, with 18 bases between the two ends. CDR3 length equals 15 residues. Germline V gene sequence: CDR1 DFQATT, CDR2 SNEGSKA (reference sequence).

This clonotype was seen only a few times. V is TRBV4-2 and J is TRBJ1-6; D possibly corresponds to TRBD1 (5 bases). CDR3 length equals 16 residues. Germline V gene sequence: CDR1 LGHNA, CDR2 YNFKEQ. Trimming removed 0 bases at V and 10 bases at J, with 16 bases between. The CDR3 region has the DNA TGTGCCAGCAGCCAAGATCTGGGACGGCTAGCGTCACCCCTCCACTTT. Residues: CASSQDLGRLASPLHF.

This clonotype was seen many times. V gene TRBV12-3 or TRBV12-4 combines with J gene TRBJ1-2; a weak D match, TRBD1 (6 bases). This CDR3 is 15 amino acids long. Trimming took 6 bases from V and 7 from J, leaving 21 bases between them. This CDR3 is CASSLKIQGRGGYTF. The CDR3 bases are TGTGCCAGCAGCCTAAAAATTCAGGGGAGGGGTGGCTACACCTTC.

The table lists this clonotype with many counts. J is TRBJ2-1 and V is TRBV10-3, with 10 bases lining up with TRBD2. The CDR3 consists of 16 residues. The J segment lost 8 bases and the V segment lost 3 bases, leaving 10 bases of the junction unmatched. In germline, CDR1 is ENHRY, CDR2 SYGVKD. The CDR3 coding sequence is TGTGCCATCAGTGATCCTCATAGCGGGGGGTCCGATGAGCAGTTCTTC. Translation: CAISDPHSGGSDEQFF.

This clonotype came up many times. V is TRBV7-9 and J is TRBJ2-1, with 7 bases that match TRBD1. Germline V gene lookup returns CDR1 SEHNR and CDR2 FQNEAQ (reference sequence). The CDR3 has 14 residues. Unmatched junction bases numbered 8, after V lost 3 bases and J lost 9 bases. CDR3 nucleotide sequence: TGTGCCAGCAGCTTTGTGAGGGGGCAGGGTGAGCAGTTCTTC. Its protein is CASSFVRGQGEQFF.